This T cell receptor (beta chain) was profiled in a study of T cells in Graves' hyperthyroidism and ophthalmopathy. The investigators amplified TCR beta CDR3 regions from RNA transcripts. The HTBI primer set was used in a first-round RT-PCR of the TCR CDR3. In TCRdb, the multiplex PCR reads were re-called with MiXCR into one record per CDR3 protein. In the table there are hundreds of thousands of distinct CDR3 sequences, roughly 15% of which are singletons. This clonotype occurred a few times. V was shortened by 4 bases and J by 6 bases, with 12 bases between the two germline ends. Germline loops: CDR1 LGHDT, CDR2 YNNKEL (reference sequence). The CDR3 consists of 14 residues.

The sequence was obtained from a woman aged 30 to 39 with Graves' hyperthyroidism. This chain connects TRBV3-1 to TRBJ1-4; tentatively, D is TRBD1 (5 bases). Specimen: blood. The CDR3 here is CASSPGVAHEKLFF. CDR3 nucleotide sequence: TGTGCCAGCAGCCCGGGGGTGGCTCATGAAAAACTGTTTTTT.